This record concerns one TCR beta chain sequence. What it recognizes is unknown. TCRdb re-called the reads with MiXCR, one entry per CDR3 protein. The sample lists approximately 170,000 distinct CDR3 sequences, over 15% occurring once. This sample is part of a study of T cell repertoires in cytomegalovirus infection. Overall study context: Matching HLA type and CMV infection were both indicated by public TCR beta signatures. Study-wide results and limits: There were HLA-C-restricted CMV-specific TCR beta clonotypes dominating the ex vivo response. Based on cumulative public TCR beta family frequency, carriers of CMV plus the relevant HLA were identified.

V was cut by 5 bases and J by 4 bases, with 12 bases left in between. The germline V gene has CDR1 LGHNT and CDR2 FRNRAP. The CDR3 contains 14 residues. This TCR was recovered from a human donor in good health (CMV status not recorded). Some clones in this sample may be carry-over from other donors' samples. V usage is TRBV12-5 and J usage is TRBJ1-3; possible D gene TRBD1, 6 bases. The sample was CD8+ T cells from PBMCs. As DNA, the CDR3 is TGTGCTAGTGGTCTACAGGGTGGAGGAAACACCATATATTTT. This encodes CASGLQGGGNTIYF. Full variable domain (outside the CDR3, taken from reference TRBV12-5 and TRBJ1-3): DARVTQTPRHKVTEMGQEVTMRCQPILGHNTVFWYRQTMMQGLELLAYFRNRAPLDDSGMPKDRFSAEMPDATLATLKIQPSEPRDSAVYFCASGLQGGGNTIYFGEGSWLTVV.